This T cell receptor (beta chain) was obtained from a study of T-cell reconstitution after alpha-beta-depleted transplantation in children. General observations from the study: Most T-cell counts and diversity one year after the transplant came from T cells that were newly produced.

Preparation of the TCRbeta library was carried out with unique molecular identifiers. Each CDR3 protein is one row after TCRdb ran MiXCR on the PCR reads. The table lists about 110,000 distinct CDR3 sequences, approximately 6% of them singletons. This clonotype was detected many times. As yet, its antigen is unknown. The sample consisted of PBMCs, mostly from graft donor cells, taken 360 days after TCRalphabeta/CD19-depleted stem cell transplant. The TCR originated in a male patient between 2 and 9 years old who had a stem cell transplant for acute lymphoblastic leukemia, so the T cells may come from the graft donor.

As DNA, the CDR3 is TGTGCCAGCTCACCGGGACAGGATCAGCTCTATGGCTACACCTTC. Its protein is CASSPGQDQLYGYTF. The J gene is TRBJ1-2, the V gene TRBV18; 8 bases line up with TRBD1. Germline lookup yields CDR1 KGHSH and CDR2 LQKENI. Unmatched junction bases numbered 7, after V lost 3 bases and J lost 4 bases. This CDR3 contains 15 residues.